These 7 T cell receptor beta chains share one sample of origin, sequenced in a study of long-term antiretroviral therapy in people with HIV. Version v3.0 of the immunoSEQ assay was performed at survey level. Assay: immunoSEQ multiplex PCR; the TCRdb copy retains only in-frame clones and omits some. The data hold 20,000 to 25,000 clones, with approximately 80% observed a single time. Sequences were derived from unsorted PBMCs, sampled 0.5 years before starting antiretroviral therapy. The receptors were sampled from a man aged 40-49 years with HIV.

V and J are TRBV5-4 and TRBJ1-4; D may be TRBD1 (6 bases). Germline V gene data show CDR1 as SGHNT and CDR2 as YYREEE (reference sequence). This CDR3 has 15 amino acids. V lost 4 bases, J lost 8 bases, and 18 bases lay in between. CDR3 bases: TGTGCCAGCAGCCTTGGTCGGGGGGCTGGCGAAAAACTGTTTTTT. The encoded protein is CASSLGRGAGEKLFF.

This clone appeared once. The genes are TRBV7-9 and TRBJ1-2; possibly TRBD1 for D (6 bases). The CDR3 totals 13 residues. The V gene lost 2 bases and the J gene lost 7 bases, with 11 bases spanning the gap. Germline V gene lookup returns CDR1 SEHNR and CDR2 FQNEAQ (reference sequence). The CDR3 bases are TGTGCCAGCAGCTTAACAACAGGGAGTGGCTACACCTTC. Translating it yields CASSLTTGSGYTF.

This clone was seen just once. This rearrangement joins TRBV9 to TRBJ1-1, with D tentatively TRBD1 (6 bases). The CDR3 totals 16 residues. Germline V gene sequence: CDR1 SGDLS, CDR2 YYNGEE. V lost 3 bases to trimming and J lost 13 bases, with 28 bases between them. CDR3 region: CASSDLRLGGQYNVFF. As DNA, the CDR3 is TGTGCCAGCAGCGACCTAAGGTTGGGGGGCCAATACAATGTTTTCTTT.

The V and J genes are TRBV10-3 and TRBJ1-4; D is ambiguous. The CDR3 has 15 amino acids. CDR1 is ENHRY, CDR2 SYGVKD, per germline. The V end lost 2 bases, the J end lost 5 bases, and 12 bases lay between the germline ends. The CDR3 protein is CAISEDKLKNEKLFF. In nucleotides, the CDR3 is TGTGCCATCAGTGAGGACAAGCTAAAAAATGAAAAACTGTTTTTT.

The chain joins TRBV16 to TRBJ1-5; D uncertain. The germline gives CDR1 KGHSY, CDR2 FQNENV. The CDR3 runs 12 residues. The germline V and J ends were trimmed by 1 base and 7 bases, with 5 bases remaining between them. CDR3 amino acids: CASSQLRQPQHF. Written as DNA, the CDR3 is TGTGCCAGCAGCCAATTGAGGCAGCCCCAGCATTTT. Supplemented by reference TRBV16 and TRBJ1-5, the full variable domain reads GEEVAQTPKHLVRGEGQKAKLYCAPIKGHSYVFWYQQVLKNEFKFLISFQNENVFDETGMPKERFSAKCLPNSPCSLEIQATKLEDSAVYFCASSQLRQPQHFGDGTRLSIL.

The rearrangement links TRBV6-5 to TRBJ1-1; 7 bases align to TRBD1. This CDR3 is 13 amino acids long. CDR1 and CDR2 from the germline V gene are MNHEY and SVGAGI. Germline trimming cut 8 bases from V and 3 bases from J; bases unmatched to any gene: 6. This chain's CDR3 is CASFRGRDTEAFF. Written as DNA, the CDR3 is TGTGCCAGCTTTAGGGGGCGGGACACTGAAGCTTTCTTT.

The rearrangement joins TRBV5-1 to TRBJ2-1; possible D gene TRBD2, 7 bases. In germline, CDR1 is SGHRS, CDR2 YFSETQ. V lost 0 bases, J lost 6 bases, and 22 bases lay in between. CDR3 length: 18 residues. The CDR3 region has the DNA TGCGCCAGCAGCTTGGAGGGGGGGGGCCCCCCGCGGACCAATGAGCAGTTCTTC. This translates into CASSLEGGGPPRTNEQFF. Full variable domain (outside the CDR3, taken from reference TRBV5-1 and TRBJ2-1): KAGVTQTPRYLIKTRGQQVTLSCSPISGHRSVSWYQQTPGQGLQFLFEYFSETQRNKGNFPGRFSGRQFSNSRSEMNVSTLELGDSALYLCASSLEGGGPPRTNEQFFGPGTRLTVL.